A single sample gave rise to the 8 T cell receptor beta chains below, sequenced in a study of blood T cell repertoires in COVID-19. The assay was immunoSEQ multiplex PCR, and TCRdb's table has in-frame clones only and misses some. The sample holds hundreds of thousands of clones, about 83% seen once. The material sequenced was PBMCs or T cells enriched from blood (not recorded which). The receptors come from a woman aged 35 to 49 who had recovered from COVID-19.

J is TRBJ2-1 and V is TRBV6-2 or TRBV6-3; 8 nucleotides match TRBD2. The CDR3 is 15 residues long. Trimming at V came to 5 bases and at J to 10 bases, leaving 13 bases not matched to a gene. Germline CDR1 MNHEY, CDR2 SVGEGT. In DNA, the CDR3 is TGTGCCAGCAGTCCCAATCCGGGACTAGTTCGGGAGCAGTTCTTC. Amino acids: CASSPNPGLVREQFF.

The rearrangement links TRBV3-1 (or the pseudogene TRBV3-2) to TRBJ1-1; a possible D gene is TRBD1 (6 bases). CDR1 and CDR2 from the germline V gene are LGHDT and YNNKEL (reference sequence). Deletions cut 0 bases from V and 5 bases from J, with 16 bases between. This CDR3 spans 16 amino acids. The chain's CDR3 is CASSQEVSTGQTEAFF. CDR3 DNA sequence: TGTGCCAGCAGCCAAGAAGTCAGCACAGGGCAGACTGAAGCTTTCTTT.

The chain's CDR3 is CASSPTGQGAVNTEAFF. In DNA form, the CDR3 reads TGTGCCAGTAGTCCGACGGGACAGGGGGCAGTGAACACTGAAGCTTTCTTT. This sequence joins TRBV19 and TRBJ1-1; 12 nucleotides match TRBD1. Looked up from germline, CDR1 is LNHDA and CDR2 is SQIVND (reference sequence). Losses at the gene ends were 5 bases for V and 0 bases for J; bases not matched to a gene: 7. The CDR3 is made up of 17 amino acids.

The chain recombines TRBV19 with TRBJ2-3, with TRBD2 matching over 9 bases. The V gene end was trimmed by 6 bases and the J gene end by 5 bases; junction bases not matched to a gene: 15. Germline lookup yields CDR1 LNHDA and CDR2 SQIVND (reference sequence). The length of the CDR3 is 17 residues. The CDR3 sequence is CASSSRTSENGIDTQYF. DNA of the CDR3: TGTGCCAGTAGCTCAAGGACTAGCGAGAATGGTATAGATACGCAGTATTTT.

The chain has TRBV7-2 and TRBJ2-3, with D unresolved. V lost 2 bases to trimming and J lost 5 bases, with 8 bases between them. Germline V lookup: CDR1 SGHTA, CDR2 FQGNSA. This CDR3 spans 13 amino acids. The CDR3 loop is CASSLSFRDTQYF. The CDR3 nucleotides read TGTGCCAGCAGCTTATCTTTCCGAGATACGCAGTATTTT.

V and J are TRBV19 and TRBJ1-2; D unclear. CDR3 length: 12 residues. Trimming removed 4 bases at V and 8 bases at J, with 11 bases between. CDR1 is LNHDA and CDR2 is SQIVND in the germline V gene (reference sequence). The CDR3: CASSKEGGGYTF. The CDR3 region has the DNA TGTGCCAGTAGTAAGGAGGGAGGCGGCTACACCTTC.

This clone has a single count. The chain uses TRBV19 and TRBJ2-2; TRBD1 aligns across 7 bases. Germline CDR1 LNHDA, CDR2 SQIVND (reference sequence). Germline trimming cut 3 bases from V and 3 bases from J; bases unmatched to any gene: 7. There are 16 residues in the CDR3. CDR3 nucleotide sequence: TGTGCCAGTAGTATCCGACTAACAGGGGACACCGGGGAGCTGTTTTTT. Its translation is CASSIRLTGDTGELFF.

This chain links TRBV6-5 with TRBJ1-6; TRBD1 might be the D (6 bases). The ends were cut back, 5 bases at V and 5 bases at J, with 13 bases in the middle. The CDR3 is made up of 15 amino acids. Looked up from germline, CDR1 is MNHEY and CDR2 is SVGAGI. Here the CDR3 DNA reads TGTGCCAGCAGTCAAAGGACAGCCAATAATTCACCCCTCCACTTT. Its protein product is CASSQRTANNSPLHF.